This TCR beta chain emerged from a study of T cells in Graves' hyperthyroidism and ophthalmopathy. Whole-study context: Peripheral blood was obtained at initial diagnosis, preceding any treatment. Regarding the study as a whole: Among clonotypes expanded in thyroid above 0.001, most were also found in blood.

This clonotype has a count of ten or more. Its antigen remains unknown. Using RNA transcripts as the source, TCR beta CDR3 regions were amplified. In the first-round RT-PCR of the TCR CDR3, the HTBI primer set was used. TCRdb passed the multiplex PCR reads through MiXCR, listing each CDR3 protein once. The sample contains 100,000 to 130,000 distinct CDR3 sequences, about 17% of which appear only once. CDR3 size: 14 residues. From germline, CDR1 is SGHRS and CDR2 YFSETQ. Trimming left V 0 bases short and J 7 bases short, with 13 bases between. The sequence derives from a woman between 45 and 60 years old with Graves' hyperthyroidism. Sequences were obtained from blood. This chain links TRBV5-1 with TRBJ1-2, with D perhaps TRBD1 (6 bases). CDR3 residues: CASSLESRGSGYTF. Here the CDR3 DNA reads TGCGCCAGCAGCTTGGAATCCAGGGGATCTGGCTACACCTTC.